The next 13 T cell receptor beta chains were all read from a single sample in a study of blood T cell repertoires in COVID-19. Produced via immunoSEQ multiplex PCR; TCRdb's table is partial and in-frame only. The repertoire has 400,000 or so clones, over 75% of them found once; the top ten carry more than 1.5%. The sample consisted of PBMCs or T cells enriched from blood (not recorded which). The receptors derive from a man in his forties in a cohort exposed to, infected with or recovered from COVID-19 (not recorded which).

The chain employs TRBV7-2 and TRBJ2-1; D ambiguous. Germline lookup yields CDR1 SGHTA and CDR2 FQGNSA. The V and J ends lost 0 bases and 4 bases respectively, with 4 bases between them. The CDR3 contains 13 residues. The CDR3 spells CASSLARYNEQFF. The CDR3, as DNA: TGTGCCAGCAGCTTAGCCAGGTACAATGAGCAGTTCTTC.

The genes are TRBV19 and TRBJ2-1; TRBD2 matches 12 bases. This CDR3 has 19 amino acids. Germline CDR1 is LNHDA and CDR2 is SQIVND (reference sequence). Trimming cost V 4 bases and J 0 bases; bases outside gene matches: 10. Here the CDR3 DNA reads TGTGCCAGTAGTAAGGAACTAGCGGGAGGCCTAAGCTCCTACAATGAGCAGTTCTTC. Amino acid sequence: CASSKELAGGLSSYNEQFF.

The chain has TRBV5-1 and TRBJ2-7; no clear D gene. Trimming shortened V by 3 bases and J by 5 bases, and 15 bases separated the two germline ends. The CDR3 length is 14 residues. The germline CDR1 and CDR2 sequences are SGHRS and YFSETQ. The CDR3 spells CASSSSDVANEQYF. DNA of the CDR3: TGCGCCAGCAGCTCCTCCGACGTAGCTAACGAGCAGTACTTC. Based on the CDR3 plus reference TRBV5-1 and TRBJ2-7, the full variable domain is KAGVTQTPRYLIKTRGQQVTLSCSPISGHRSVSWYQQTPGQGLQFLFEYFSETQRNKGNFPGRFSGRQFSNSRSEMNVSTLELGDSALYLCASSSSDVANEQYFGPGTRLTVT.

This clone was observed at least ten times. The rearrangement links TRBV4-2 to TRBJ2-2; tentative D call: TRBD2 (6 bases). Trimming shortened V by 1 base and J by 7 bases, and 13 bases separated the two germline ends. CDR1 and CDR2 (germline): LGHNA, YNFKEQ. The CDR3 consists of 15 residues. The CDR3 coding sequence is TGTGCCAGCAGCCAAGTTCCAGCGGGCCACGGGGAGCTGTTTTTT. Translation gives CASSQVPAGHGELFF.

Turning to this clone: Other DNA sequences in this sample translate to the same CDR3. The gene calls are TRBV18 and TRBJ2-7; 10 nucleotides align to TRBD1. Germline V gene sequence: CDR1 KGHSH, CDR2 LQKENI. The J segment lost 6 bases and the V segment lost 6 bases, leaving 8 bases of the junction unmatched. The CDR3 extends over 14 amino acids. The CDR3 protein is CASSPRQGAGEQYF. CDR3 sequence (DNA): TGTGCCAGCTCCCCTCGACAGGGGGCAGGCGAGCAGTACTTC.

A word on this clone: Different DNA sequences within this sample yield the same CDR3. The genes are TRBV18 and TRBJ1-4; 7 bases map to TRBD1. V was pared by 3 bases and J by 2 bases, with 3 bases of the junction left unmatched. The germline gives CDR1 KGHSH, CDR2 LQKENI. This CDR3 comprises 15 residues. The CDR3 DNA is TGTGCCAGCTCACCCGACAGGGCCACTAATGAAAAACTGTTTTTT. As protein: CASSPDRATNEKLFF.

The gene calls are TRBV9 and TRBJ2-1; 12 positions match TRBD1. The V gene's germline CDR1 is SGDLS and CDR2 YYNGEE. This CDR3 contains 13 residues. The junction had 3 bases not matched to a gene; V was cut back by 8 bases and J by 6 bases. This CDR3 is CASGTGGRNEQFF. The CDR3 DNA is TGTGCCAGTGGGACAGGGGGCCGCAATGAGCAGTTCTTC. The full variable domain, completed using reference TRBV9 and TRBJ2-1, is DSGVTQTPKHLITATGQRVTLRCSPRSGDLSVYWYQQSLDQGLQFLIQYYNGEERAKGNILERFSAQQFPDLHSELNLSSLELGDSALYFCASGTGGRNEQFFGPGTRLTVL.

V usage is TRBV5-1 and J usage is TRBJ2-2; D is undetermined. CDR1 and CDR2 from the germline V gene are SGHRS and YFSETQ. The CDR3 totals 14 residues. The V end lost 4 bases, the J end lost 6 bases, and 13 bases lay between the germline ends. The CDR3 is CASSLGPNSGELFF. The CDR3 DNA follows: TGCGCCAGCAGCCTGGGTCCTAATTCCGGGGAGCTGTTTTTT.

The rearrangement links TRBV4-1 to TRBJ2-5; the match to TRBD2 covers 9 bases. Trimming cost V 0 bases and J 3 bases; bases outside gene matches: 17. This CDR3 has 20 amino acids. Germline V lookup: CDR1 MGHRA, CDR2 YSYEKL. For the CDR3, the DNA is TGCGCCAGCAGCCAAGAAGGGATCGGAATGGCTAGCGGGGTTGAAGAGACCCAGTACTTC. Its translation: CASSQEGIGMASGVEETQYF.

This sequence joins TRBV6-5 and TRBJ1-2, with D tentatively TRBD1 (5 bases). From germline, CDR1 is MNHEY and CDR2 SVGAGI. The CDR3 covers 14 residues. Trimming removed 8 bases at V and 2 bases at J, with 15 bases between. The CDR3 spells CASRKSGLNYGYTF. CDR3 coding DNA: TGTGCCAGCCGAAAATCAGGGCTAAACTATGGCTACACCTTC.

The CDR3 DNA follows: TGTGCCAGCAGCCCCCCCTACAGGTATAGCAATCAGCCCCAGCATTTT. Its translation: CASSPPYRYSNQPQHF. The chain couples TRBV7-2 to TRBJ1-5; the D gene is possibly TRBD1 (5 bases). V lost 5 bases to trimming and J lost 0 bases, with 14 bases between them. The length of the CDR3 is 16 residues. From germline, CDR1 is SGHTA and CDR2 FQGNSA. Drawing the rest from reference TRBV7-2 and TRBJ1-5, the complete variable domain is GAGVSQSPSNKVTEKGKDVELRCDPISGHTALYWYRQSLGQGLEFLIYFQGNSAPDKSGLPSDRFSAERTGGSVSTLTIQRTQQEDSAVYLCASSPPYRYSNQPQHFGDGTRLSIL.

The chain carries TRBV7-2 and TRBJ2-1; TRBD2 matches at 11 bases. The CDR3 covers 15 residues. V shed 6 bases, J shed 3 bases, and the junction held 4 bases outside the gene matches. Germline V gene lookup returns CDR1 SGHTA and CDR2 FQGNSA. In nucleotides, the CDR3 is TGTGCCAGCAGACGGGGACTAGCGGTCTACAATGAGCAGTTCTTC. Protein sequence: CASRRGLAVYNEQFF.

J is TRBJ1-4 and V is TRBV5-1; 10 bases are a match to TRBD1. J gave up 2 bases and V 3 bases, and 1 base lay outside the gene matches. The CDR3 has 15 amino acids. CDR1 and CDR2 (germline): SGHRS, YFSETQ. The CDR3 nucleotides are TGCGCCAGCAGCTGGGGACAGGGGACTAATGAAAAACTGTTTTTT. Translation: CASSWGQGTNEKLFF.